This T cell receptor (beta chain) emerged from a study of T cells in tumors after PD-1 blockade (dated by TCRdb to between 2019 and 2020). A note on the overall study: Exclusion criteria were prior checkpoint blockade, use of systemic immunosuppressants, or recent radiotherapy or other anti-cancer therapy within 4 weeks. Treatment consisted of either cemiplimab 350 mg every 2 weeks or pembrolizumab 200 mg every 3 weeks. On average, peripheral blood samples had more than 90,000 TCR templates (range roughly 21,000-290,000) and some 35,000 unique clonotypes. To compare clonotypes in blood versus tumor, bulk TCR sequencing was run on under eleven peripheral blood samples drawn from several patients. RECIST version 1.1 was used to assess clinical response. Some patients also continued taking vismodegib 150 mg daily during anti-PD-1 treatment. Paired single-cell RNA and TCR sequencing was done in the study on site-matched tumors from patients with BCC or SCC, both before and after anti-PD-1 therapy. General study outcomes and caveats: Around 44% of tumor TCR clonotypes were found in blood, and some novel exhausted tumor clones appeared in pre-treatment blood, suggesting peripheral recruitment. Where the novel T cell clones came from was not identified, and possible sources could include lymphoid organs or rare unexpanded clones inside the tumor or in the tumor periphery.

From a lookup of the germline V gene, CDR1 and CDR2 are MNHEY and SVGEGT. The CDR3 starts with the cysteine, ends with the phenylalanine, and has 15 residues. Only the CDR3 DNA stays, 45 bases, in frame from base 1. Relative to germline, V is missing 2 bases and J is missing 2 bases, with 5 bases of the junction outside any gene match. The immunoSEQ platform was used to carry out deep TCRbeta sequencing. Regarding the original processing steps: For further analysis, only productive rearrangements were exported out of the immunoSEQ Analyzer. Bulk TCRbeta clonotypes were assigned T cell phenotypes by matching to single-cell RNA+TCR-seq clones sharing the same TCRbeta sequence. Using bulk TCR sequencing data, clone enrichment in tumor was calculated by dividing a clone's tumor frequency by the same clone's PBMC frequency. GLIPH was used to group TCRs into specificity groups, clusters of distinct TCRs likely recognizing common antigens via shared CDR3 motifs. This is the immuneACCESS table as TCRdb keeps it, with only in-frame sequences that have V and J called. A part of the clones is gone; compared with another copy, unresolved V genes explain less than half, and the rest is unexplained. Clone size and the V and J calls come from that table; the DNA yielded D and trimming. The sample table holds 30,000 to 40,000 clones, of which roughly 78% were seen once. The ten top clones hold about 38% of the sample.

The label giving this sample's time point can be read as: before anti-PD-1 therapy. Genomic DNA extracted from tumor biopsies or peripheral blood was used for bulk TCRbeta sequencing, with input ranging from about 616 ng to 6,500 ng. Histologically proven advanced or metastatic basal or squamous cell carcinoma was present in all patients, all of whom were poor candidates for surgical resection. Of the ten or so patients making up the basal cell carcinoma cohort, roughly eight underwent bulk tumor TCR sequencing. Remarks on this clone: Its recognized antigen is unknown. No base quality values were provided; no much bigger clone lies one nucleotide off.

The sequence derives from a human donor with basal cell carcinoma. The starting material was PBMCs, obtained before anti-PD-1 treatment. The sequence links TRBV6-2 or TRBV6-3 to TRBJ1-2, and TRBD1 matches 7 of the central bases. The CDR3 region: CASSYPTGLNYGYTF. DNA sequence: TGTGCCAGCAGTTACCCGACAGGGCTCAACTATGGCTACACCTTC.